The present T cell receptor beta chain was sequenced within a study of regulatory T cells in long-lasting Graves disease. Documented time point: persistent/refractory GD, antithyroid drugs over 5 years with positive TRAb. RNA isolated from PBMCs was used to make the TCR library. With iRepertoire HTBI primers and Arm-PCR of CDR3 regions, TCR beta libraries were built. MiXCR, applied by TCRdb to the multiplex PCR reads, yields one record per CDR3 protein. The sample lists approximately 400,000 distinct CDR3 sequences; about 25% were seen once. This clonotype was found many times. CDR3 length: 15 residues. The V end lost 1 base, the J end lost 1 base, and 7 bases lay between the germline ends. In germline, CDR1 is LNHNV, CDR2 YYDKDF (reference sequence).

The receptor was isolated from a female donor with Graves disease. This chain links TRBV15 with TRBJ2-2; D is unclear. Sequencing was performed on peripheral blood mononuclear cells (PBMCs), taken when the disease was refractory, from a patient treated with antithyroid drugs. For the CDR3, the DNA is TGTGCCACCAGCAGAGTAGAAGTGAACACCGGGGAGCTGTTTTTT. Translation: CATSRVEVNTGELFF.